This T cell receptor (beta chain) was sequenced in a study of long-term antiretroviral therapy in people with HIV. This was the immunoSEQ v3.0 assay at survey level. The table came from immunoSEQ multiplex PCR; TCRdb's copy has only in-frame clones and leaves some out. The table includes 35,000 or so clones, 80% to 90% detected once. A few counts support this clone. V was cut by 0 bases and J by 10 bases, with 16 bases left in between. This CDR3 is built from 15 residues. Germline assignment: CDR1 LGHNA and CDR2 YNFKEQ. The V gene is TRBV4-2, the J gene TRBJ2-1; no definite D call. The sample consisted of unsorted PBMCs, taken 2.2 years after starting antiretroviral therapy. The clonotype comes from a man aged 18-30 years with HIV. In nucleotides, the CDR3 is TGTGCCAGCAGCCAAGATCCAGGCCAAAATTTAGAGCAGTTCTTC. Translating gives CASSQDPGQNLEQFF.